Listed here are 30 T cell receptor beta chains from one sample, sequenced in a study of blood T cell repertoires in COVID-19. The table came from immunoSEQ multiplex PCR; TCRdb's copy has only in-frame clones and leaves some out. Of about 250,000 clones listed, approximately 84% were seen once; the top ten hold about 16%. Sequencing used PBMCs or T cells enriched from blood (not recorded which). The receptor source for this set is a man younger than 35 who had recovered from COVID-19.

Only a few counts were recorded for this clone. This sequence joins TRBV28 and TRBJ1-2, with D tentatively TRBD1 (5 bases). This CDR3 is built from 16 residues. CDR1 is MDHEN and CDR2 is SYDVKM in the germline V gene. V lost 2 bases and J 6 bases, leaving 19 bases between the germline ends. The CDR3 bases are TGTGCCAGCAGTTTACTTTTGACAGTCGGTCTGAATGGCTACACCTTC. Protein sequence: CASSLLLTVGLNGYTF.

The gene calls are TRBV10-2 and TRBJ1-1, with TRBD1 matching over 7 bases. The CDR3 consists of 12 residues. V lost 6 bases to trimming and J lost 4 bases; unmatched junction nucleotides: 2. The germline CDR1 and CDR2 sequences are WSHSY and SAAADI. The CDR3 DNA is TGCGCCAGCAGGGACAGGACCACTGAAGCTTTCTTT. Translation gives CASRDRTTEAFF.

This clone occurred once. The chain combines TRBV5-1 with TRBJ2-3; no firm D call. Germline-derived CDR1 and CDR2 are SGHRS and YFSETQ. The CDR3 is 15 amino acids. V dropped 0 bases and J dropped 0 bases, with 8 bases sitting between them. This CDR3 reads CASSLDGLSTDTQYF. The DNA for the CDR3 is TGCGCCAGCAGCTTGGACGGGTTAAGCACAGATACGCAGTATTTT.

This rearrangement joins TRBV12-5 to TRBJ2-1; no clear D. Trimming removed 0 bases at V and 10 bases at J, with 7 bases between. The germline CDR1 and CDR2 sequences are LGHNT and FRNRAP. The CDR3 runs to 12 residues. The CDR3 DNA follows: TGTGCTAGTGGTTTGGTCCCCCTGGAGCAGTTCTTC. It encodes CASGLVPLEQFF. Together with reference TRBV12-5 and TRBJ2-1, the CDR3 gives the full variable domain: DARVTQTPRHKVTEMGQEVTMRCQPILGHNTVFWYRQTMMQGLELLAYFRNRAPLDDSGMPKDRFSAEMPDATLATLKIQPSEPRDSAVYFCASGLVPLEQFFGPGTRLTVL.

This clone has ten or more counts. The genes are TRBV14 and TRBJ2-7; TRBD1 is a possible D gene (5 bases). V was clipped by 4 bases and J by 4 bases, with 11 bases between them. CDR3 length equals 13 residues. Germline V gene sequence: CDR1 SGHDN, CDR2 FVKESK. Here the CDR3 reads CASSRFQGYEQYF. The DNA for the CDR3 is TGTGCCAGCAGCCGCTTCCAGGGTTACGAGCAGTACTTC.

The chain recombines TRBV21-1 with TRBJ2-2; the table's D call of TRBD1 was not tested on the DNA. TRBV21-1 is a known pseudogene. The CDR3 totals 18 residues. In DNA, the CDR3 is TGTGCCAGCAGCAAAGGTGTCGCAGCGACAGGGTCCACCGGGGAGCTGTTTTTT. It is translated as CASSKGVAATGSTGELFF.

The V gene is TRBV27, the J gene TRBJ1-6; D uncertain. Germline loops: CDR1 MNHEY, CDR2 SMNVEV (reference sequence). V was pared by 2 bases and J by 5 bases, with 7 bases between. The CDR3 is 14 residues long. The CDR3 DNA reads TGTGCCAGCAGTTTAGGGCTGAATAATTCACCCCTCCACTTT. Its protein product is CASSLGLNNSPLHF.

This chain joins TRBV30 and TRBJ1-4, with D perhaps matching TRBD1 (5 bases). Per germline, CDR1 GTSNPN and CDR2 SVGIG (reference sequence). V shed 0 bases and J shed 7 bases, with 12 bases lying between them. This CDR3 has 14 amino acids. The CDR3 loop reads CAWSVRALGEKLFF. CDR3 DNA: TGTGCCTGGAGTGTCAGGGCTCTAGGTGAAAAACTGTTTTTT. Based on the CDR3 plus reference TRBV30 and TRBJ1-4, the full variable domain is SQTIHQWPATLVQPVGSPLSLECTVEGTSNPNLYWYRQAAGRGLQLLFYSVGIGQISSEVPQNLSASRPQDRQFILSSKKLLLSDSGFYLCAWSVRALGEKLFFGSGTQLSVL.

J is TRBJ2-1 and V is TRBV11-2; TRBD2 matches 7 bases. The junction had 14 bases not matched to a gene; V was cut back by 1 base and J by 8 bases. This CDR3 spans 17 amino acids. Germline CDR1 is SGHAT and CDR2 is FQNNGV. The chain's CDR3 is CASSLVPASGGSYEQFF. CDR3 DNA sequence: TGTGCCAGCAGCTTAGTTCCAGCTAGCGGTGGGTCATATGAGCAGTTCTTC. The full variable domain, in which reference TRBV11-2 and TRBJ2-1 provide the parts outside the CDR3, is EAGVAQSPRYKIIEKRQSVAFWCNPISGHATLYWYQQILGQGPKLLIQFQNNGVVDDSQLPKDRFSAERLKGVDSTLKIQPAKLEDSAVYLCASSLVPASGGSYEQFFGPGTRLTVL.

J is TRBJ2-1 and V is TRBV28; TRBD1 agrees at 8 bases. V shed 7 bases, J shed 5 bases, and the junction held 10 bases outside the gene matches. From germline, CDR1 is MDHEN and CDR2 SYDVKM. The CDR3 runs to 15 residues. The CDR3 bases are TGTGCCAGCACCTTGGGGACAGGCGGCCACAATGAGCAGTTCTTC. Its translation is CASTLGTGGHNEQFF. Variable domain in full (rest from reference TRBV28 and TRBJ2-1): DVKVTQSSRYLVKRTGEKVFLECVQDMDHENMFWYRQDPGLGLRLIYFSYDVKMKEKGDIPEGYSVSREKKERFSLILESASTNQTSMYLCASTLGTGGHNEQFFGPGTRLTVL.

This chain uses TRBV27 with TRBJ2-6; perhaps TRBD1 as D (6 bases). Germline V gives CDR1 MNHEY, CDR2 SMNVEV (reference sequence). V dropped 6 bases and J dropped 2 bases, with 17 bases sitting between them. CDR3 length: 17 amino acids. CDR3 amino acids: CASSSGAPGTGANVLTF. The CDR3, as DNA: TGTGCCAGCAGCTCAGGGGCCCCTGGAACTGGGGCCAACGTCCTGACTTTC.

The CDR3 is CSGGAGVGYEQYF. The CDR3 coding sequence is TGCAGCGGTGGGGCCGGCGTGGGCTACGAGCAGTACTTC. The gene calls are TRBV29-1 and TRBJ2-7; perhaps TRBD1 as D (5 bases). Deletions cut 7 bases from V and 3 bases from J, with 16 bases between. Looked up from germline, CDR1 is SQVTM and CDR2 is ANQGSEA. CDR3 length: 13 residues.

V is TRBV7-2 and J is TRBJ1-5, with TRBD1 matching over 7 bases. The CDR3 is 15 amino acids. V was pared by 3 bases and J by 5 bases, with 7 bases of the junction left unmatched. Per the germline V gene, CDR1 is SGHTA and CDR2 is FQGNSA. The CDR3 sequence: CASSFSVDRDQPQHF. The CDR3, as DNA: TGTGCCAGCAGCTTTTCGGTTGACAGGGATCAGCCCCAGCATTTT.

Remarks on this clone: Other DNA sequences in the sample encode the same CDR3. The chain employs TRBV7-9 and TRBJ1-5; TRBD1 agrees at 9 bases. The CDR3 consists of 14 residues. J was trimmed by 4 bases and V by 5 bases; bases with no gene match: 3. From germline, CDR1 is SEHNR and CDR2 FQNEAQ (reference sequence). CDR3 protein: CASSPDRGNQPQHF. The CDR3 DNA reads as TGTGCCAGCAGCCCTGACAGGGGGAATCAGCCCCAGCATTTT.

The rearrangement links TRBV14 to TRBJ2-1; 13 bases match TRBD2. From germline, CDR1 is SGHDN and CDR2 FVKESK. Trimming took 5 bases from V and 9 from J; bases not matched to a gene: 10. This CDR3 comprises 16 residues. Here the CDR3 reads CASSTRGLAGVVEQFF. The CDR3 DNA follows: TGTGCCAGCAGCACGCGAGGACTAGCGGGAGTCGTTGAGCAGTTCTTC.

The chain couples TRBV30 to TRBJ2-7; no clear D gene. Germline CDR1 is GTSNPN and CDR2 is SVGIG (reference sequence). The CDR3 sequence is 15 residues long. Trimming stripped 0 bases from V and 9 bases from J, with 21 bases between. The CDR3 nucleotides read TGTGCCTGGAGTGTTGGCGGCAGTAATTCGGTTTTGCAGTACTTC. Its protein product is CAWSVGGSNSVLQYF.

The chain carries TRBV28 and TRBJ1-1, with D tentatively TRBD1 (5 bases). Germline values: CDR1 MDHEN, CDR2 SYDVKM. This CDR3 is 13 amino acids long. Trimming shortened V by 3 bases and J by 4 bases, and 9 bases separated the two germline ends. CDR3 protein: CASSFPGGTEAFF. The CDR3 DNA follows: TGTGCCAGCAGTTTCCCCGGGGGCACTGAAGCTTTCTTT.

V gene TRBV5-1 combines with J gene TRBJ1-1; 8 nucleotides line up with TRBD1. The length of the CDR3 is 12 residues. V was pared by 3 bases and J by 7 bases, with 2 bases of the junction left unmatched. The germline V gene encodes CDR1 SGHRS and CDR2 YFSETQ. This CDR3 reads CASSYGQGEAFF. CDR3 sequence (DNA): TGCGCCAGCAGCTACGGACAGGGTGAAGCTTTCTTT.

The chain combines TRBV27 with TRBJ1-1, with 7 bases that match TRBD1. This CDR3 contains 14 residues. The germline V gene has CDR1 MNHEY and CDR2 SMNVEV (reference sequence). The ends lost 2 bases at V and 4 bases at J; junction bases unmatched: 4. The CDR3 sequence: CASSLRGLSTEAFF. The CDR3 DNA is TGTGCCAGCAGTTTAAGGGGGCTTAGCACTGAAGCTTTCTTT.

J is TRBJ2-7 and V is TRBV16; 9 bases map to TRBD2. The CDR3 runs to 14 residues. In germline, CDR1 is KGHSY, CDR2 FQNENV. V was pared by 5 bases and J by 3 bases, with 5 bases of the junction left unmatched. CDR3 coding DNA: TGTGCCAGCAGCTACGCGGGGGGGGGCTACGAGCAGTACTTC. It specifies CASSYAGGGYEQYF.

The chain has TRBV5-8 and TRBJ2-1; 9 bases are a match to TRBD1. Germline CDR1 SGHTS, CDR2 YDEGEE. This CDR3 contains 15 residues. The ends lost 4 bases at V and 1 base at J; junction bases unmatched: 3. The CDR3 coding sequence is TGTGCCAGCAGCCCCGGGACAGGGTCCTACAATGAGCAGTTCTTC. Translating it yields CASSPGTGSYNEQFF.

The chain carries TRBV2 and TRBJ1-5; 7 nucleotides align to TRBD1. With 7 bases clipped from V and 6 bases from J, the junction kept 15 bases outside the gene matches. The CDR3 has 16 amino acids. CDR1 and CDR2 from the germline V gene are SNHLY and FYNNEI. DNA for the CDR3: TGTGCCAGCAAGGCCGGTTCAGGGGGGAATAGTCAGCCCCAGCATTTT. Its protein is CASKAGSGGNSQPQHF.

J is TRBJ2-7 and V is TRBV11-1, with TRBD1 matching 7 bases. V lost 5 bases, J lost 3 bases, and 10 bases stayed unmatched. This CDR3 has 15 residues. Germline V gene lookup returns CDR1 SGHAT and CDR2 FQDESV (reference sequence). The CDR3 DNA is TGTGCCAGCAGCCTTGCGTTCGGGGACAGCTACGAGCAGTACTTC. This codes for CASSLAFGDSYEQYF. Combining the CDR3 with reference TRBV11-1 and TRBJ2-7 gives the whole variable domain EAEVAQSPRYKITEKSQAVAFWCDPISGHATLYWYRQILGQGPELLVQFQDESVVDDSQLPKDRFSAERLKGVDSTLKIQPAELGDSAMYLCASSLAFGDSYEQYFGPGTRLTVT.

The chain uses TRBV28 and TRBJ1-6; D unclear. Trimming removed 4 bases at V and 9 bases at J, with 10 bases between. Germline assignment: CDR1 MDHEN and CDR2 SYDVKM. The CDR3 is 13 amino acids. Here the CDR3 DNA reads TGTGCCAGCAGTTCGTCCACAAGTTCACCCCTCCACTTT. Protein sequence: CASSSSTSSPLHF.

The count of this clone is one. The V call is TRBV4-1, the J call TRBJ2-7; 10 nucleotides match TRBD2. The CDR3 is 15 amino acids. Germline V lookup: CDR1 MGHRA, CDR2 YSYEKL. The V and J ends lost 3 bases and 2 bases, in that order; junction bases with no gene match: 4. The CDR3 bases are TGCGCCAGCAGCCAGGACGGACTAGCGGCCTACGAGCAGTACTTC. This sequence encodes CASSQDGLAAYEQYF.

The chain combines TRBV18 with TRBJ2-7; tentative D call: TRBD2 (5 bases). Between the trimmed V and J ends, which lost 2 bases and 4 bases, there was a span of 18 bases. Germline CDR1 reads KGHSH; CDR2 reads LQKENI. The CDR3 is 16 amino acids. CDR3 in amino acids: CASSPEGSGGRYEQYF. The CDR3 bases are TGTGCCAGCTCACCAGAGGGATCAGGAGGACGTTACGAGCAGTACTTC.

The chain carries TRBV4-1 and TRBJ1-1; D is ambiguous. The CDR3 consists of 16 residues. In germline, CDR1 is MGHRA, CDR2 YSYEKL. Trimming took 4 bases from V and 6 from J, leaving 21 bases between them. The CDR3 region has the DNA TGCGCCAGCAGCCCCGGGAGGATATCCCCTGGCGCTGAAGCTTTCTTT. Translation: CASSPGRISPGAEAFF.

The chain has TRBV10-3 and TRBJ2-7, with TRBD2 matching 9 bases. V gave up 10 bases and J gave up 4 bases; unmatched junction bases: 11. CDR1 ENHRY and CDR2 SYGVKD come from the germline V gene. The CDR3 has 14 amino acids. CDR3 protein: CATAGSGRTYEQYF. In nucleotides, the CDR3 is TGTGCCACCGCGGGAAGCGGGAGGACATACGAGCAGTACTTC.

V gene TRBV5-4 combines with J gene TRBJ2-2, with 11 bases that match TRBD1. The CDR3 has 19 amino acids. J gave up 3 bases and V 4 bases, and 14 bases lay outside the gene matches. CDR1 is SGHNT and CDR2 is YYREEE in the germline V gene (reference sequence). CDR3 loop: CASSRDRGFTYSYTGELFF. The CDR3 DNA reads TGTGCCAGCAGCCGGGACAGGGGGTTTACGTATTCTTACACCGGGGAGCTGTTTTTT.

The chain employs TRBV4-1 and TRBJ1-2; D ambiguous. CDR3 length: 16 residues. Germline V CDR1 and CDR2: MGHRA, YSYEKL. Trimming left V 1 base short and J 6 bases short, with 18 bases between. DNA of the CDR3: TGCGCCAGCAGCCAAGGTATTGCCAGGAAGAGCCATGGCTACACCTTC. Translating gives CASSQGIARKSHGYTF.